This T cell receptor (beta chain) was documented in a study of regulatory T cells in long-lasting Graves disease. Study-wide background: Under 3 months of antithyroid drugs had been taken by newly diagnosed Graves' patients.

The germline V and J ends were trimmed by 5 bases and 0 bases, with 11 bases remaining between them. CDR1 and CDR2 from the germline V gene are MNHEY and SVGEGT. The CDR3 is made up of 15 amino acids. Time point here: newly diagnosed GD, antithyroid drugs for less than 3 months. With RNA extracted from PBMCs as input, the TCR library was made. Peripheral blood, 7 to 9.5 milliliters per patient, was collected in EDTA tubes. Libraries of TCR beta came from iRepertoire HTBI primers plus Arm-PCR of CDR3 regions. TCRdb re-derived calls from the multiplex PCR reads in MiXCR, one entry per CDR3 protein. The sample has approximately 350,000 distinct CDR3 sequences, over 15% seen once. These same records also appear under a second study, on T cells in Graves' hyperthyroidism and ophthalmopathy.

This chain connects TRBV6-2 or TRBV6-3 to TRBJ1-3; weak D call: TRBD1 (5 bases). The TCR was taken from a man aged 35 to 55 with Graves disease. The sample consisted of peripheral blood mononuclear cells (PBMCs), taken at new diagnosis, from a patient treated with antithyroid drugs. The CDR3 nucleotides are TGTGCCAGCAGTACCTGGGGCAGCTCTGGAAACACCATATATTTT. Translation: CASSTWGSSGNTIYF.